The T cell receptor beta chain described here comes from a study of monozygotic twins with inflammatory bowel disease. General study results and limits: Twins classed as concordant or discordant showed no difference in repertoire similarity, possibly from limited power. Heterogeneous immunosuppressive treatment regimens may have introduced variability into patient repertoires. Versus healthy twins, IBD patients showed fewer clonotypes shared with others, especially with disease activity.

This CDR3 has 14 amino acids. The germline gives CDR1 DFQATT, CDR2 SNEGSKA (reference sequence). Template switching was used to attach UMIs, which incorporated a 6-nucleotide sample barcode. TCRdb derives one entry per CDR3 protein from the 5' RACE reads, leaving out DNA. The table counts fewer than 550,000 distinct CDR3 sequences; about 2.4% lies in the top ten. About this clonotype: The antigen remains undetermined.

V and J are TRBV20-1 and TRBJ1-1. The sequenced sample was blood. This receptor was taken from a human donor with ulcerative colitis or Crohn's disease, or a healthy co-twin of an affected twin (not recorded which). Here the CDR3 reads CSARDRRSNTEAFF.